Sequencing of this T cell receptor beta chain was carried out in a study of blood T cell repertoires in COVID-19. Whole-study context: Samples came from the United States, Italy and Spain, spanning acute and convalescent COVID-19. Sources were T cells, B-cell-depleted T cells, or PBMCs; the material itself was cDNA or gDNA.

Data came from immunoSEQ multiplex PCR; TCRdb stores just in-frame clones and leaves some out. The top ten clones hold 0.8% to 0.9% of a sample with around 110,000 clones, roughly 83% of them seen once. The germline gives CDR1 SGDLS, CDR2 YYNGEE. The CDR3 has 18 residues. V lost 0 bases and J 4 bases, leaving 22 bases between the germline ends. This sequence originates from a woman in her 70s with acute or convalescent COVID-19. This chain uses TRBV9 with TRBJ2-5, with D perhaps matching TRBD2 (5 bases). Sequencing was done on a sample of peripheral blood. This CDR3 is CASSVAPIGRVGGETQYF. The CDR3 region has the DNA TGTGCCAGCAGCGTAGCACCGATCGGGCGGGTCGGAGGAGAGACCCAGTACTTC.